This T cell receptor (beta chain) was observed in a study of T cell clonotyping in hematopoietic cell transplantation. On this clone itself: The antigen remains undetermined.

The ends were cut back, 5 bases at V and 6 bases at J, with 14 bases in the middle. Germline V gives CDR1 MDHEN, CDR2 SYDVKM. The length of the CDR3 is 14 residues. Notes on the study in general: Pathologically expanded recipient clonotypes increased progressively from day 30 to day 180 as diversity fell. Higher Inverse Simpson Index values in graft donor and pretransplant recipient predicted broader posttransplant TCR diversity. Without cell sorting, CD4 versus CD8 contributions remain unresolved. At the given depth, recipient repertoires were over 97% de novo clonotypes.

TCRdb's copy holds only in-frame clones and misses some; the assay was immunoSEQ multiplex PCR. The data show more than 15,000 clones, about 90% seen once. What was sequenced was peripheral blood mononuclear cells. The V gene is TRBV28, the J gene TRBJ1-5; TRBD1 is a possible D gene (5 bases). This receptor was obtained from a man in his fifties in good health. Some clones in this sample may be carry-over from other donors' samples. CDR3 sequence reads: CASSPAGNGQPQHF. The CDR3 coding sequence is TGTGCCAGCAGTCCCGCAGGGAATGGTCAGCCCCAGCATTTT.